A selection of T cell receptor beta chains follows, all from one sample in a study of vaccination and CD4 T cells after COVID-19. TCRdb fed the PCR reads into MiXCR, producing one record per CDR3 protein. The table has approximately 12,000 distinct CDR3 sequences, 20% to 25% seen once. Their cognate antigens are unknown. The sequenced sample was CD4+ T cells from blood, cultured in vitro, obtained before SARS-CoV-2 vaccination. Receptor source: a human donor who received a COVID-19 vaccine. CDR3s include the opening cysteine and the closing phenylalanine or tryptophan. Each record gives: CDR3 length, V gene, J gene, CDR3 protein.

length: 15
V: TRBV6-1
J: TRBJ1-3
CDR3: CASSGKRGQGEAIYF

length: 18
V: TRBV12-3/TRBV12-4
J: TRBJ2-2
CDR3: CASSHRTGLATNTGELFF

length: 12
V: TRBV10-1
J: TRBJ2-5
CDR3: CASSRGNETQYF

length: 15
V: TRBV18
J: TRBJ1-1
CDR3: CASSPQRQWNTEAFF

length: 15
V: TRBV20-1
J: TRBJ2-5
CDR3: CSARDPSGGEETQYF

length: 15
V: TRBV19
J: TRBJ2-2
CDR3: CASPPTILNTGELFF

length: 14
V: TRBV19
J: TRBJ2-2
CDR3: CASSTSGEAGELFF

length: 13
V: TRBV20-1
J: TRBJ1-6
CDR3: CSAGGGSSSPLHF

length: 14
V: TRBV5-1
J: TRBJ2-3
CDR3: CASSLGLRTDTQYF

length: 16
V: TRBV4-1
J: TRBJ2-5
CDR3: CASSQGLAGGRLTQYF

length: 13
V: TRBV2
J: TRBJ1-5
CDR3: CASGPSGNQPQHF

length: 18
V: TRBV10-1
J: TRBJ1-5
CDR3: CASSELETRGFSNQPQHF

length: 13
V: TRBV29-1
J: TRBJ1-1
CDR3: CSVDAGADTEAFF

length: 16
V: TRBV20-1
J: TRBJ2-4
CDR3: CSARVPLSEAKNIQYF

length: 14
V: TRBV2
J: TRBJ1-5
CDR3: CASRPGTPIAAQHF

length: 12
V: TRBV29-1
J: TRBJ2-5
CDR3: CSVVEGLETQYF

length: 17
V: TRBV27
J: TRBJ1-5
CDR3: CASSSWADKNSNQPQHF

length: 17
V: TRBV21-1
J: TRBJ2-5
CDR3: CASSAQGVGFRLETQYF

length: 14
V: TRBV7-9
J: TRBJ1-1
CDR3: CASSPTGGGTEAFF

length: 15
V: TRBV3-1
J: TRBJ2-5
CDR3: CASSQRGGDQETQYF

length: 15
V: TRBV12-3/TRBV12-4
J: TRBJ1-3
CDR3: CASIIGTGYRNTIYF

length: 14
V: TRBV2
J: TRBJ2-3
CDR3: CASSRLAGPDTQYF

length: 18
V: TRBV6-1
J: TRBJ2-5
CDR3: CASSERTSGGAVQETQYF

length: 17
V: TRBV21-1
J: TRBJ1-5
CDR3: CASSGRTAALSNQPQHF

length: 15
V: TRBV6-1
J: TRBJ2-5
CDR3: CASRRGGGLQETQYF

length: 17
V: TRBV12-3/TRBV12-4
J: TRBJ2-5
CDR3: CASSFGGDRVEFETQYF

length: 14
V: TRBV12-3/TRBV12-4
J: TRBJ1-2
CDR3: CASSQLQVFYGYTF

length: 15
V: TRBV5-1
J: TRBJ1-5
CDR3: CASSAGHGSNQPQHF

length: 14
V: TRBV7-9
J: TRBJ1-2
CDR3: CASSRGQGAGGYTF

length: 15
V: TRBV18
J: TRBJ1-5
CDR3: CASSPPGGIGQPQHF

length: 13
V: TRBV7-9
J: TRBJ2-5
CDR3: CATHRDYQETQYF

length: 14
V: TRBV15
J: TRBJ1-1
CDR3: CATSRANLNTEAFF

length: 16
V: TRBV10-1
J: TRBJ2-1
CDR3: CASSERGLAGFGEQFF

length: 13
V: TRBV6-5
J: TRBJ1-2
CDR3: CASSYSKGHGYTF

length: 16
V: TRBV28
J: TRBJ2-1
CDR3: CASSLPQTNSYNEQFF

length: 17
V: TRBV7-8
J: TRBJ2-5
CDR3: CASSPLRLAGHQETQYF

length: 11
V: TRBV2
J: TRBJ1-1
CDR3: CASTSGGEAFF

length: 15
V: TRBV6-1
J: TRBJ2-1
CDR3: CATTRVAGTHNEQFF

length: 18
V: TRBV12-2
J: TRBJ2-7
CDR3: CASRLALFSGTGPYEQYF

length: 15
V: TRBV6-2/TRBV6-3
J: TRBJ2-3
CDR3: CASSSLAGGQITQYF

length: 17
V: TRBV7-2
J: TRBJ2-4
CDR3: CASSRPQGALAKNIQYF

length: 15
V: TRBV29-1
J: TRBJ1-1
CDR3: CSVTLVPTGNTEAFF

length: 13
V: TRBV12-3/TRBV12-4
J: TRBJ2-5
CDR3: CASIWLEGETQYF

length: 17
V: TRBV14
J: TRBJ1-1
CDR3: CASSQKASFLMNTEAFF

length: 14
V: TRBV2
J: TRBJ2-5
CDR3: CASSATGVQETQYF